Shown below are 21 T cell receptor beta chains from a single sample sequenced in a study of technical replicates of blood from a few donors. The table came from immunoSEQ multiplex PCR; TCRdb's copy has only in-frame clones and leaves some out. The data contain tens of thousands of clones, 92% of them seen just once; the ten biggest clones take up roughly 0.41%. Sequenced input: T cells isolated from PBMCs. The source of these receptors is a human donor in good health.

V and J are TRBV15 and TRBJ2-3, with D uncertain. This CDR3 spans 13 amino acids. The germline gives CDR1 LNHNV, CDR2 YYDKDF (reference sequence). The V and J ends lost 1 base and 6 bases respectively, with 8 bases between them. The CDR3 sequence is CATSRAWRDTQYF. The CDR3, as DNA: TGTGCCACCAGCAGAGCATGGCGGGATACGCAGTATTTT.

The chain is built from TRBV11-3 and TRBJ1-1; D is perhaps TRBD1 (5 bases). The CDR3 is made up of 15 amino acids. Germline V gives CDR1 SGHNT, CDR2 YENEEA. The V gene lost 4 bases and the J gene lost 2 bases, with 14 bases spanning the gap. The CDR3 DNA follows: TGTGCCAGCAGCTCCCCCCTGGGACTTAACACTGAAGCTTTCTTT. Translating it yields CASSSPLGLNTEAFF.

This chain joins TRBV9 and TRBJ1-3; D unresolved. CDR3 size: 14 residues. Germline CDR1 SGDLS, CDR2 YYNGEE. V was pared by 3 bases and J by 1 base, with 8 bases between. CDR3 in amino acids: CASSAVVSGNTIYF. In DNA, the CDR3 is TGTGCCAGCAGCGCAGTGGTATCTGGAAACACCATATATTTT.

The chain recombines TRBV4-2 with TRBJ1-2; D remains unclear. The CDR3 runs 13 residues. V lost 1 base and J lost 4, with 7 bases in between. The germline gives CDR1 LGHNA, CDR2 YNFKEQ. This chain's CDR3 is CASSQGATYGYTF. The CDR3 DNA reads as TGTGCCAGCAGCCAAGGGGCGACCTATGGCTACACCTTC.

The V call is TRBV7-3, the J call TRBJ1-1, with a tentative D call TRBD1 (6 bases). Germline V gene sequence: CDR1 SGHTA, CDR2 FQGTGA. The CDR3 has 14 residues. V shed 0 bases and J shed 6 bases, with 11 bases lying between them. CDR3 residues: CASSLTQGNAEAFF. The CDR3 DNA reads as TGTGCCAGCAGCTTAACACAGGGTAACGCTGAAGCTTTCTTT.

The gene calls are TRBV6-5 and TRBJ2-2; D may be TRBD1 (5 bases). The CDR3 length is 15 residues. The germline CDR1 and CDR2 sequences are MNHEY and SVGAGI. The V end was cut by 5 bases, the J end by 5 bases, with 15 bases between. CDR3 in amino acids: CASSHYTGLTGELFF. The CDR3 nucleotides read TGTGCCAGCAGTCACTACACAGGTTTAACCGGGGAGCTGTTTTTT.

This chain uses TRBV30 with TRBJ2-5, with 9 bases that match TRBD2. The germline V gene encodes CDR1 GTSNPN and CDR2 SVGIG (reference sequence). This CDR3 has 14 amino acids. Unmatched junction bases numbered 6, after V lost 2 bases and J lost 5 bases. The CDR3 spells CAWSPLAGLETQYF. The DNA for the CDR3 is TGTGCCTGGAGTCCCCTAGCGGGATTGGAGACCCAGTACTTC.

The rearrangement joins TRBV9 to TRBJ2-7; 13 nucleotides match TRBD2. Germline lookup yields CDR1 SGDLS and CDR2 YYNGEE. With V trimmed by 3 bases and J by 4 bases, 7 bases remained unmatched. The CDR3 covers 16 residues. The CDR3 loop reads CASSGGGLAGLYEQYF. The DNA for the CDR3 is TGTGCCAGCAGCGGGGGGGGACTAGCGGGACTTTACGAGCAGTACTTC.

The rearrangement joins TRBV7-9 to TRBJ1-1, with D possibly TRBD1 on 5 matching bases. Per the germline V gene, CDR1 is SEHNR and CDR2 is FQNEAQ (reference sequence). Trimming pared 4 bases from V and 5 bases from J, leaving 17 bases between. The CDR3 is 15 amino acids. Here the CDR3 reads CASSSTQGSETEAFF. CDR3 bases: TGTGCCAGCAGCTCAACCCAGGGCTCGGAGACTGAAGCTTTCTTT.

DNA of the CDR3: TGTGCCGCTAAGCCAGGGGGCTACTCTGGCTACACCTTC. As protein: CAAKPGGYSGYTF. The V and J genes are TRBV15 and TRBJ1-2, with TRBD1 identical over 8 bases. The germline gives CDR1 LNHNV, CDR2 YYDKDF (reference sequence). V was pared by 11 bases and J by 7 bases, with 12 bases of the junction left unmatched. The length of the CDR3 is 13 residues.

The chain employs TRBV18 and TRBJ2-7; 7 positions match TRBD1. V shed 3 bases and J 1 base; nucleotides not matched to a gene: 6. This CDR3 is built from 15 residues. Germline V gene sequence: CDR1 KGHSH, CDR2 LQKENI. The CDR3 is CASSPPGQSSYEQYF. The CDR3 DNA reads as TGTGCCAGCTCACCTCCGGGACAGAGTTCCTACGAGCAGTACTTC.

The genes are TRBV27 and TRBJ2-7, with a possible D match to TRBD1 (6 bases). The CDR3 length is 12 residues. Germline CDR1 and CDR2: MNHEY and SMNVEV (reference sequence). Trimming shortened V by 8 bases and J by 4 bases, and 12 bases separated the two germline ends. The CDR3 loop is CASSGTHYEQYF. CDR3 DNA sequence: TGTGCCAGCTCCGGGACACATTACGAGCAGTACTTC.

The V call is TRBV5-6, the J call TRBJ1-2, with 7 nucleotides matching TRBD1. The CDR3 runs 12 residues. V lost 4 bases and J lost 7; bases outside the gene matches: 4. Germline V gives CDR1 SGHDT, CDR2 YYEEEE. CDR3 amino acids: CASSEGASGYTF. Here the CDR3 DNA reads TGTGCCAGCAGCGAGGGGGCGAGTGGCTACACCTTC. Drawing the rest from reference TRBV5-6 and TRBJ1-2, the complete variable domain is DAGVTQSPTHLIKTRGQQVTLRCSPKSGHDTVSWYQQALGQGPQFIFQYYEEEERQRGNFPDRFSGHQFPNYSSELNVNALLLGDSALYLCASSEGASGYTFGSGTRLTVV.

The rearrangement uses TRBV27 and TRBJ2-3; TRBD2 agrees at 10 bases. Germline-derived CDR1 and CDR2 are MNHEY and SMNVEV (reference sequence). This CDR3 is built from 14 residues. After removal of 10 bases from V and 5 bases from J, the junction contained 9 bases not matched to a gene. CDR3 region: CATRTGLAVDTQYF. The CDR3, as DNA: TGTGCCACCCGAACCGGACTAGCGGTAGATACGCAGTATTTT.

This rearrangement joins TRBV30 to TRBJ2-3; TRBD2 is a possible D gene (6 bases). Germline V gene sequence: CDR1 GTSNPN, CDR2 SVGIG (reference sequence). Trimming removed 2 bases at V and 6 bases at J, with 9 bases between. The CDR3 is made up of 12 amino acids. For the CDR3, the DNA is TGTGCCTGGAGTTCTGGGAGGGATACGCAGTATTTT. Amino acids: CAWSSGRDTQYF.

The chain couples TRBV5-8 to TRBJ1-5; TRBD1 agrees at 8 bases. Unmatched junction bases numbered 6, after V lost 2 bases and J lost 5 bases. The V gene's germline CDR1 is SGHTS and CDR2 YDEGEE. The CDR3 runs 15 residues. CDR3 residues: CASSFVQGVHQPQHF. For the CDR3, the DNA is TGTGCCAGCAGCTTTGTACAGGGGGTGCATCAGCCCCAGCATTTT.

V gene TRBV2 combines with J gene TRBJ2-5; the D gene is possibly TRBD1 (6 bases). Trimming pared 3 bases from V and 4 bases from J, leaving 6 bases between. The CDR3 spans 12 residues. The germline CDR1 and CDR2 sequences are SNHLY and FYNNEI. CDR3 loop: CASSDRGETQYF. Written as DNA, the CDR3 is TGTGCCAGCAGTGACAGGGGAGAGACCCAGTACTTC. Combining the CDR3 with reference TRBV2 and TRBJ2-5 gives the whole variable domain EPEVTQTPSHQVTQMGQEVILRCVPISNHLYFYWYRQILGQKVEFLVSFYNNEISEKSEIFDDQFSVERPDGSNFTLKIRSTKLEDSAMYFCASSDRGETQYFGPGTRLLVL.

The chain links TRBV4-2 to TRBJ2-7; 7 bases fit TRBD2. The junction had 6 bases not matched to a gene; V was cut back by 0 bases and J by 4 bases. CDR1 and CDR2 from the germline V gene are LGHNA and YNFKEQ. CDR3 length: 15 amino acids. This CDR3 is CASSQDIAGVYEQYF. The DNA of the CDR3 is TGTGCCAGCAGCCAAGATATAGCGGGCGTATACGAGCAGTACTTC.

The DNA of the CDR3 is TGTGCCAGCAGCTTTACAGGGGGATATAGCAATCAGCCCCAGCATTTT. Residues: CASSFTGGYSNQPQHF. This chain connects TRBV7-2 to TRBJ1-5, with 8 bases lining up with TRBD1. CDR3 length: 16 amino acids. The V gene's germline CDR1 is SGHTA and CDR2 FQGNSA. With 3 bases clipped from V and 0 bases from J, the junction kept 4 bases outside the gene matches.

The chain employs TRBV5-1 and TRBJ2-7, with a tentative D call TRBD1 (7 bases). CDR1 is SGHRS, CDR2 YFSETQ, per germline. This CDR3 has 13 residues. V lost 5 bases, J lost 0 bases, and 9 bases lay in between. Written as DNA, the CDR3 is TGCGCCAGCAGGCGGGACAGCTCCTACGAGCAGTACTTC. It translates to CASRRDSSYEQYF.

The rearrangement links TRBV9 to TRBJ1-3; the D is unclear. Trimming cost V 0 bases and J 0 bases, with 4 bases left between them. The CDR3 has 14 amino acids. Germline V CDR1 and CDR2: SGDLS, YYNGEE. DNA of the CDR3: TGTGCCAGCAGCGTAGACTCCTCTGGAAACACCATATATTTT. It encodes CASSVDSSGNTIYF.